The 15 T cell receptor beta chains below all came from one sample that was sequenced in a study of early T cells in non-severe SARS-CoV-2 infection. One entry per CDR3 protein, called by TCRdb with MiXCR from the 5' RACE reads. The sample has about 80,000 distinct CDR3 sequences; approximately 12% are singletons. Sample: whole blood, taken at baseline. The receptors were sampled from an adult who was a healthcare worker with PCR-confirmed SARS-CoV-2 infection or an uninfected control (not recorded which). The donor label of this sample is uncertain.

This clonotype occurred a few times. V is TRBV30 and J is TRBJ2-3; TRBD1 matches at 8 bases. The V segment lost 5 bases and the J segment 5 bases; nucleotides outside the gene matches: 0. CDR3 length equals 11 residues. Looked up from germline, CDR1 is GTSNPN and CDR2 is SVGIG (reference sequence). The CDR3 here is CAWGTGDTQYF. CDR3 in DNA: TGTGCCTGGGGGACAGGAGATACGCAGTATTTT.

In its sample, this clonotype was seen many times. The chain couples TRBV9 to TRBJ2-2; TRBD2 aligns across 13 bases. The length of the CDR3 is 19 residues. The V gene end was trimmed by 2 bases and the J gene end by 4 bases; junction bases not matched to a gene: 11. CDR1 SGDLS and CDR2 YYNGEE come from the germline V gene. The CDR3, as DNA: TGTGCCAGCAGCGTGAGAGAAGGACTAGCGGGAGTCTCCACCGGGGAGCTGTTTTTT. Translation gives CASSVREGLAGVSTGELFF.

This clonotype was seen at least ten times. The chain is built from TRBV20-1 and TRBJ1-6; the match to TRBD1 covers 8 bases. J lost 7 bases, V lost 3 bases, and 5 bases had no gene match. Germline V lookup: CDR1 DFQATT, CDR2 SNEGSKA (reference sequence). CDR3 length: 14 amino acids. CDR3 residues: CSARKQGVNSPLHF. In DNA, the CDR3 is TGCAGTGCTAGGAAACAGGGGGTCAATTCACCCCTCCACTTT.

This clonotype was seen a few times. This rearrangement joins TRBV20-1 to TRBJ2-1; D is possibly TRBD2 (5 bases). The V end was cut by 5 bases, the J end by 7 bases, with 9 bases between. CDR3 length equals 11 residues. Germline CDR1 reads DFQATT; CDR2 reads SNEGSKA (reference sequence). CDR3 DNA sequence: TGCAGTGCTTGGTCGGGGAATGAGCAGTTCTTC. Its translation: CSAWSGNEQFF.

J is TRBJ2-5 and V is TRBV18, with 12 bases that match TRBD1. In germline, CDR1 is KGHSH, CDR2 LQKENI. V was pared by 0 bases and J by 6 bases, with 5 bases of the junction left unmatched. The CDR3 contains 16 residues. The CDR3 here is CASSPPGDRGLKTQYF. CDR3 sequence (DNA): TGTGCCAGCTCACCACCAGGGGACAGGGGGCTAAAGACCCAGTACTTC.

This clonotype has only a few counts. This rearrangement joins TRBV29-1 to TRBJ1-2; D remains ambiguous. V was trimmed by 3 bases and J by 7 bases, leaving 9 bases between them. Germline CDR1 SQVTM, CDR2 ANQGSEA. CDR3 length: 11 residues. CDR3 sequence (DNA): TGCAGCGTTGATGGAGGGATTGGCTACACCTTC. It yields the protein CSVDGGIGYTF.

A few counts support this clonotype. The V gene is TRBV9, the J gene TRBJ2-1; 14 bases fit TRBD2. This CDR3 is built from 15 residues. Germline CDR1 reads SGDLS; CDR2 reads YYNGEE. Unmatched junction bases numbered 9, after V lost 4 bases and J lost 12 bases. This CDR3 reads CASSPGTSGGSVQFF. The CDR3, as DNA: TGTGCCAGCAGCCCCGGGACTAGCGGGGGAAGTGTGCAGTTCTTC. Using reference TRBV9 and TRBJ2-1 for the parts outside the CDR3, the full variable domain is DSGVTQTPKHLITATGQRVTLRCSPRSGDLSVYWYQQSLDQGLQFLIQYYNGEERAKGNILERFSAQQFPDLHSELNLSSLELGDSALYFCASSPGTSGGSVQFFGPGTRLTVL.

This clonotype was seen a handful of times. The chain combines TRBV20-1 with TRBJ2-3, with 9 nucleotides matching TRBD1. Germline CDR1 and CDR2: DFQATT and SNEGSKA (reference sequence). This CDR3 comprises 14 residues. V shed 3 bases, J shed 1 base, and the junction held 2 bases outside the gene matches. CDR3 protein: CSARGQGGTDTQYF. CDR3 nucleotide sequence: TGCAGTGCTAGGGGACAGGGAGGCACAGATACGCAGTATTTT.

In nucleotides, the CDR3 is TGTGCCATCAGAGGGGCAGGGGCCACAGATACGCAGTATTTT. Translation: CAIRGAGATDTQYF. The chain joins TRBV10-3 to TRBJ2-3, with a weak D call TRBD1 (6 bases). Germline CDR1 is ENHRY and CDR2 is SYGVKD. The V end lost 6 bases, the J end lost 2 bases, and 12 bases lay between the germline ends. CDR3 length: 14 residues.

This clonotype was seen at least ten times. The chain couples TRBV5-4 to TRBJ1-2; possible D gene TRBD1, 6 bases. The CDR3 consists of 14 residues. Germline V gene lookup returns CDR1 SGHNT and CDR2 YYREEE (reference sequence). V dropped 6 bases and J dropped 4 bases, with 16 bases sitting between them. The DNA of the CDR3 is TGTGCCAGCACGTCCTCCGGGACAACCTATGGCTACACCTTC. This translates into CASTSSGTTYGYTF.

V usage is TRBV11-3 and J usage is TRBJ2-3; D ambiguous. This CDR3 spans 15 amino acids. Trimming removed 5 bases at V and 3 bases at J, with 15 bases between. Per the germline V gene, CDR1 is SGHNT and CDR2 is YENEEA. The CDR3 reads CASSPTRGTTDTQYF. DNA of the CDR3: TGTGCCAGCAGCCCTACCAGAGGAACTACAGATACGCAGTATTTT.

This chain connects TRBV14 to TRBJ2-2; 8 nucleotides align to TRBD2. After removal of 6 bases from V and 5 bases from J, the junction contained 2 bases not matched to a gene. The CDR3 is 13 residues long. Germline values: CDR1 SGHDN, CDR2 FVKESK. The CDR3 region is CASRLAATGELFF. Here the CDR3 DNA reads TGTGCCAGCAGACTAGCGGCTACCGGGGAGCTGTTTTTT.

This clonotype occurred a few times. The chain has TRBV10-3 and TRBJ1-5; D gene ambiguous. The CDR3 spans 14 residues. Trimming stripped 3 bases from V and 3 bases from J, with 9 bases between. In germline, CDR1 is ENHRY, CDR2 SYGVKD. The DNA for the CDR3 is TGTGCCATCAGTGAAGTAGGACTCAATCAGCCCCAGCATTTT. This sequence encodes CAISEVGLNQPQHF.

V and J are TRBV29-1 and TRBJ2-3; no definite D call. Trimming removed 8 bases from V and 1 base from J, with 10 bases in between. There are 12 residues in the CDR3. Germline CDR1 is SQVTM and CDR2 is ANQGSEA. The CDR3 region has the DNA TGCAGCCCCAGGATGGGCACAGATACGCAGTATTTT. It specifies CSPRMGTDTQYF.

This clonotype was seen ten or more times. The genes are TRBV7-3 and TRBJ1-1; D unclear. The V end lost 6 bases, the J end lost 1 base, and 9 bases lay between the germline ends. This CDR3 comprises 13 residues. CDR1 and CDR2 (germline): SGHTA, FQGTGA. The CDR3 region is CASRSQWNTEAFF. DNA for the CDR3: TGTGCCAGCAGATCACAGTGGAACACTGAAGCTTTCTTT.